This TCR beta chain was identified during a study of shared clonotypes between healthy human individuals. General study findings and limits: Some naive CD4 clonotypes, 4% to 6%, turned up in common across a handful of donors. How much donors shared clonotypes was expected to be affected by sequencing depth. Memory subsets generally showed smaller estimated richness than naive subsets did.

Note on this clone: Antigen specificity is unknown.

At the deep level, the assay was run. Method: immunoSEQ multiplex PCR; TCRdb's copy keeps in-frame clones and lacks some. The sample holds 660,000 or so clones, 95% to 96% seen once. This CDR3 has 16 amino acids. Trimming cost V 1 base and J 4 bases; bases outside gene matches: 10. CDR1 and CDR2 from the germline V gene are SNHLY and FYNNEI. Naive CD8 isolation took CD45RO-negative cells positively selected for CCR7 and excluded terminally differentiated effector memory CD45RA+ cells. Material for sequencing was naive CD8+ T cells sorted from blood. The clonotype was recovered from a young woman in good health. The chain couples TRBV2 to TRBJ2-7; TRBD2 agrees at 7 bases. The CDR3, as DNA: TGTGCCAGCAGTGAAGGTCGAGGGAGGGCCGAATACGAGCAGTACTTC. Protein sequence: CASSEGRGRAEYEQYF.